What follows describes a single T cell receptor (beta chain). Its antigen is not identified. TCRdb reprocessed the 5' RACE reads via MiXCR and lists one record per CDR3 protein. The sample holds around 510,000 distinct CDR3 sequences, roughly 20% seen once. These data originate in a study of T-cell memory formation after mild COVID-19. Study-level results: Clonal second-wave expansions that peaked on day 37 had unconfirmed SARS-CoV-2 specificity.

The V and J ends lost 6 bases and 7 bases respectively, with 15 bases between them. The CDR3 has 13 amino acids. The specimen sequenced was PBMCs or a T cell subset sorted from them (not recorded which). The chain is built from TRBV12-3 or TRBV12-4 and TRBJ1-2; a possible D gene is TRBD1 (6 bases). This sequence was found in an adult woman who had mild COVID-19 (a few samples of this study predate the infection). Cell type and time point are not known. CDR3: CASRVGGGVGYTF. The DNA for the CDR3 is TGTGCCAGCAGGGTAGGAGGGGGTGTTGGCTACACCTTC.